Listed here are 9 T cell receptor beta chains from one sample, sequenced in a study of OX40 agonist ivuxolimab in advanced cancers. Data came from immunoSEQ multiplex PCR; TCRdb stores just in-frame clones and leaves some out. The table has over 25,000 clones, 82% seen once. The source was CD4+ or CD8+ T cells sorted from blood, collected in a trial of the OX40 agonist ivuxolimab. These receptors were collected from an adult with an advanced solid tumor such as melanoma, head and neck, liver or kidney cancer.

V is TRBV4-1 and J is TRBJ1-2; weak D call: TRBD1 (5 bases). Germline V lookup: CDR1 MGHRA, CDR2 YSYEKL. Between the trimmed V and J ends, which lost 1 base and 7 bases, there was a span of 16 bases. The CDR3 contains 15 residues. In DNA form, the CDR3 reads TGCGCCAGCAGCCAAGGAAAACCAGGGCGGGGTGGCTACACCTTC. This sequence encodes CASSQGKPGRGGYTF.

The gene calls are TRBV7-9 and TRBJ2-2; 7 nucleotides match TRBD1. V dropped 10 bases and J dropped 0; count of bases not matched to a gene: 5. Germline V CDR1 and CDR2: SEHNR, FQNEAQ (reference sequence). The CDR3 sequence is 14 residues long. CDR3 amino acids: CAISTGSNTGELFF. The CDR3, as DNA: TGTGCCATTTCGACAGGGTCGAACACCGGGGAGCTGTTTTTT.

The V gene is TRBV4-1, the J gene TRBJ2-1, with 7 bases matching TRBD2. The CDR3 has 17 residues. CDR1 is MGHRA, CDR2 YSYEKL, per germline. V was pared by 0 bases and J by 2 bases, with 7 bases of the junction left unmatched. The CDR3 DNA follows: TGCGCCAGCAGCCAAGATCAGGGCGGGAGCGCCTACAATGAGCAGTTCTTC. Its translation: CASSQDQGGSAYNEQFF.

The chain recombines TRBV29-1 with TRBJ2-7; 8 nucleotides line up with TRBD1. Germline assignment: CDR1 SQVTM and CDR2 ANQGSEA. V lost 1 base, J lost 2 bases, and 10 bases stayed unmatched. The CDR3 runs to 16 residues. The CDR3 nucleotides are TGCAGCGTTGAAGCCCCGGGACAGGAAGAAACCTACGAGCAGTACTTC. It specifies CSVEAPGQEETYEQYF.

The chain joins TRBV5-5 to TRBJ2-7; D not certain. V gave up 4 bases and J gave up 6 bases, with 17 bases separating them. Germline V CDR1 and CDR2: SGHKS, YYEKEE (reference sequence). The CDR3 has 14 amino acids. The CDR3 region has the DNA TGTGCCAGCAGCCCATTTGACACCCCGGGCGAGCAGTACTTC. Protein sequence: CASSPFDTPGEQYF.

The chain uses TRBV5-5 and TRBJ1-2; possible D gene TRBD1, 6 bases. Per the germline V gene, CDR1 is SGHKS and CDR2 is YYEKEE (reference sequence). V was cut by 4 bases and J by 8 bases, with 24 bases left in between. CDR3 length equals 16 residues. This CDR3 reads CASSTEPGALSWGYTF. The CDR3 DNA follows: TGTGCCAGCAGCACGGAGCCGGGGGCCCTATCGTGGGGCTACACCTTC.

This clone has ten or more counts. The junction shows a germline mismatch at one end, possibly a read error. V and J are TRBV6-4 and TRBJ2-7, with 11 bases matching TRBD1. Germline CDR1 reads MRHNA; CDR2 reads SNTAGT. The length of the CDR3 is 15 residues. The CDR3 DNA reads as TGTGCCAGCAGTTACTCCGGGACAGGGGGCTACGAGCAGTACTTC. It encodes CASSYSGTGGYEQYF.

The chain recombines TRBV5-4 with TRBJ2-1, with 7 bases identical to TRBD1. Trimming cost V 0 bases and J 8 bases; bases outside gene matches: 2. The CDR3 sequence is 13 residues long. Germline V lookup: CDR1 SGHNT, CDR2 YYREEE (reference sequence). CDR3 region: CASSLGQGYEQFF. As DNA, the CDR3 is TGTGCCAGCAGCTTGGGACAGGGTTATGAGCAGTTCTTC.

The chain recombines TRBV7-9 with TRBJ1-1, with D perhaps TRBD1 (6 bases). Trimming cost V 5 bases and J 3 bases, with 10 bases left between them. The CDR3 extends over 13 amino acids. Germline V CDR1 and CDR2: SEHNR, FQNEAQ (reference sequence). The chain's CDR3 is CASSPEGDTEAFF. In DNA, the CDR3 is TGTGCCAGCAGCCCGGAGGGGGACACTGAAGCTTTCTTT.